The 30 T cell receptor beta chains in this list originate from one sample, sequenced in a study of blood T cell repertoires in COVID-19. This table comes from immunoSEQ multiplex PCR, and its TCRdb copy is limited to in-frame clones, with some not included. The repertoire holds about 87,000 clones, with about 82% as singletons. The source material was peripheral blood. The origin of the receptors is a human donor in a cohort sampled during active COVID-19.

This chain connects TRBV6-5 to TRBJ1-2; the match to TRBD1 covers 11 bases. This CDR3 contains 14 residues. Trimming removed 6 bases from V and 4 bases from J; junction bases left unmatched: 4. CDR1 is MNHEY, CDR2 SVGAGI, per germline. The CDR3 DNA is TGTGCCAGCAGGCGGACAGGGGGCGGCTATGGCTACACCTTC. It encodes CASRRTGGGYGYTF.

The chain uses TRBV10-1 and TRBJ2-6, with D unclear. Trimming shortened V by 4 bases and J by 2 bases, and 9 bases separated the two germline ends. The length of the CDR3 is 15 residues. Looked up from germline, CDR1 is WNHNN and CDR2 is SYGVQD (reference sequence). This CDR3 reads CASSVPGAGANVLTF. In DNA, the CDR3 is TGCGCCAGCAGTGTCCCCGGTGCTGGGGCCAACGTCCTGACTTTC.

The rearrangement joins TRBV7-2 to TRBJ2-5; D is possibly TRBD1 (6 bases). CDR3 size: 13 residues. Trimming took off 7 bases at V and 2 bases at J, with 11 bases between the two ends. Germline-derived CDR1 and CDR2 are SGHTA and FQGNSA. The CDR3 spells CASTPDRQETQYF. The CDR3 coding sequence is TGTGCCAGCACCCCCGACAGGCAAGAGACCCAGTACTTC.

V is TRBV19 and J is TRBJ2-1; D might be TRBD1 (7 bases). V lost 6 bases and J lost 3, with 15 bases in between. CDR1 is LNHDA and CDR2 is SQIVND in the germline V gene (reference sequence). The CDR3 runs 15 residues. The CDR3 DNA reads TGTGCCAGTAGCGCGGAGCAGGGGGGCTACAATGAGCAGTTCTTC. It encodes CASSAEQGGYNEQFF.

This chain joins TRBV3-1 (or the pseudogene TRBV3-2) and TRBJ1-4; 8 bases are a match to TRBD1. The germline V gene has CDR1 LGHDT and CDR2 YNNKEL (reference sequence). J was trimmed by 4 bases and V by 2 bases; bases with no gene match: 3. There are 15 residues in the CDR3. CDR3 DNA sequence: TGTGCCAGCAGCCAAAACACAGGGGGTAATGAAAAACTGTTTTTT. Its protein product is CASSQNTGGNEKLFF.

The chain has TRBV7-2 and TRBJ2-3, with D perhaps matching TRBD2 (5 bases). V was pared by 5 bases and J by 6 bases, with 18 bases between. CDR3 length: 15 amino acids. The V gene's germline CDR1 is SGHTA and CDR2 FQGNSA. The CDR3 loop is CASSAEGRSRDTQYF. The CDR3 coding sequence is TGTGCCAGCAGCGCAGAGGGCCGATCTAGGGATACGCAGTATTTT.

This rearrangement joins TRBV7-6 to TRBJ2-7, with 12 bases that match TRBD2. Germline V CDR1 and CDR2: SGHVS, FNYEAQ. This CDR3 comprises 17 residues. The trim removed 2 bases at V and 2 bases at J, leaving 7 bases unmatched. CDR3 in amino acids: CASSLSSPSGRAYEQYF. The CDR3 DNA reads TGTGCCAGCAGCTTAAGCTCTCCTAGCGGGAGGGCCTACGAGCAGTACTTC.

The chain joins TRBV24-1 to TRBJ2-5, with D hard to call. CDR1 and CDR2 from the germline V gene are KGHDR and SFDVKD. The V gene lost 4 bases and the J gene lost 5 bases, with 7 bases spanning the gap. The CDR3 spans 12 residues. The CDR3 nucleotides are TGTGCCACCAGTGACCCCGGGGAGACCCAGTACTTC. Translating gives CATSDPGETQYF.

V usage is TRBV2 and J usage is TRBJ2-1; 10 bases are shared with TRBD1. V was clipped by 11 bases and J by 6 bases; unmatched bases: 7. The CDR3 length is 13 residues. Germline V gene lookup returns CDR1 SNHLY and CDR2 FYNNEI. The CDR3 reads CARGTGAGNEQFF. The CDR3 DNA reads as TGTGCCCGAGGGACAGGGGCTGGCAATGAGCAGTTCTTC.

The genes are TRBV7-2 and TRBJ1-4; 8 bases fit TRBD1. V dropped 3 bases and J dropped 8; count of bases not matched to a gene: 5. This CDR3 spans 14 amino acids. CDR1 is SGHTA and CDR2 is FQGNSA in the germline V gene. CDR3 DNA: TGTGCCAGCAGCTTGGACAGGGATCGAGAAAAACTGTTTTTT. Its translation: CASSLDRDREKLFF.

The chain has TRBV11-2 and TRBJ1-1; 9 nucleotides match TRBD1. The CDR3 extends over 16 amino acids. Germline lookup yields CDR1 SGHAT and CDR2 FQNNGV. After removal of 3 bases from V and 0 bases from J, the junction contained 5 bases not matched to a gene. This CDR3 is CASSFGTGFVNTEAFF. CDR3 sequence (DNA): TGTGCCAGCAGCTTTGGGACAGGGTTTGTGAACACTGAAGCTTTCTTT.

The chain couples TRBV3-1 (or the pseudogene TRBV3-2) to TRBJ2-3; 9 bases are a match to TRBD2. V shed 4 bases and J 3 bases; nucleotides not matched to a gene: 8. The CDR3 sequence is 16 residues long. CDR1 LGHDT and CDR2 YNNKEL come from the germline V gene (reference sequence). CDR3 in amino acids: CASSPRTSDWTDTQYF. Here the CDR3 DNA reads TGTGCCAGCAGCCCGCGGACTAGCGATTGGACAGATACGCAGTATTTT.

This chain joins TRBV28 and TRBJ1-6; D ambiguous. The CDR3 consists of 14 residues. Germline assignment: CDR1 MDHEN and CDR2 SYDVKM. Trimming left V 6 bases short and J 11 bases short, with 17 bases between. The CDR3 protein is CASSPVRASTPLHF. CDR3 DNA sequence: TGTGCCAGCAGCCCCGTGAGGGCCTCGACACCCCTCCACTTT.

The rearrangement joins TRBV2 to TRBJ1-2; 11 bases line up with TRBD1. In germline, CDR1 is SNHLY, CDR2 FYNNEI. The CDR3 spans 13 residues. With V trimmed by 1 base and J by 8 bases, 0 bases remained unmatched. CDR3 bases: TGTGCCAGCAGTGAAGGGACAGGGGGCGGCTACACCTTC. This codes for CASSEGTGGGYTF.

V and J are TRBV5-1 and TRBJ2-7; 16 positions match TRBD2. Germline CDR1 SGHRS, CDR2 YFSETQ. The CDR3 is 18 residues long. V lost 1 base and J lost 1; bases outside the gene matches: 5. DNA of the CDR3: TGCGCCAGCAGCTTGATCGGGACTAGCGGGAGGGTATCCTACGAGCAGTACTTC. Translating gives CASSLIGTSGRVSYEQYF. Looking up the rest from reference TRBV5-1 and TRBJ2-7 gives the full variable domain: KAGVTQTPRYLIKTRGQQVTLSCSPISGHRSVSWYQQTPGQGLQFLFEYFSETQRNKGNFPGRFSGRQFSNSRSEMNVSTLELGDSALYLCASSLIGTSGRVSYEQYFGPGTRLTVT.

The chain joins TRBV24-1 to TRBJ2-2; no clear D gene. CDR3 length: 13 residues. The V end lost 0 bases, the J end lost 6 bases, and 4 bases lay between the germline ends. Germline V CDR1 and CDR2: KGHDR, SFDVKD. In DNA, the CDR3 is TGTGCCACCAGTGATTTGCGTTCCGGGGAGCTGTTTTTT. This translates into CATSDLRSGELFF.

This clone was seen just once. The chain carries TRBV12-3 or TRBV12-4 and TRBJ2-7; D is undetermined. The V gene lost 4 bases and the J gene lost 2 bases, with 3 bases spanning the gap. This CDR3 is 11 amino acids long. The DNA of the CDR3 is TGTGCCAGCAGTTCAACCTACGAGCAGTACTTC. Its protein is CASSSTYEQYF.

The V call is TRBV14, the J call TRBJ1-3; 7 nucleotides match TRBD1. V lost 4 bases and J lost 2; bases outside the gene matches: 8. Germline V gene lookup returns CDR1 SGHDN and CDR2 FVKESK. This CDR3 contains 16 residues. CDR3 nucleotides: TGTGCCAGCAGCCCCCTCGTGACAGGGACTGGAAACACCATATATTTT. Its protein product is CASSPLVTGTGNTIYF.

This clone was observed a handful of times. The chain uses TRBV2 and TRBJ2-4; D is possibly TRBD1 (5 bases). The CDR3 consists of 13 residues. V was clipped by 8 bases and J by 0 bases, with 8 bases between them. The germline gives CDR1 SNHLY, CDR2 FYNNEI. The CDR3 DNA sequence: TGTGCCAGCCTTGACAGAGCCAAAAACATTCAGTACTTC. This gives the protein CASLDRAKNIQYF.

The CDR3 coding sequence is TGTGCCAGCAGCCGACAGGGAAACACCATATATTTT. This codes for CASSRQGNTIYF. The J gene is TRBJ1-3, the V gene TRBV9; the D gene is possibly TRBD1 (5 bases). Between the trimmed V and J ends, which lost 4 bases and 4 bases, there was a span of 6 bases. The V gene's germline CDR1 is SGDLS and CDR2 YYNGEE. The CDR3 loop spans 12 amino acids.

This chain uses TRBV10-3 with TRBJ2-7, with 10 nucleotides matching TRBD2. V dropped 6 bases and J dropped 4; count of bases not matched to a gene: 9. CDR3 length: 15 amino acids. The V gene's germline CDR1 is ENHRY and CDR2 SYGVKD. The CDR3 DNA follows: TGTGCCATCAGCGGAGGGCTAGCGGGAGTTTACGAGCAGTACTTC. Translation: CAISGGLAGVYEQYF.

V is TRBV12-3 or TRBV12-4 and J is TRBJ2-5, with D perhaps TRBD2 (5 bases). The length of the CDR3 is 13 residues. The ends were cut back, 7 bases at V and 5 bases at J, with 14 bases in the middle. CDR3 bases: TGTGCCAGCACAACACGGGGTAGCGAGACCCAGTACTTC. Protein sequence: CASTTRGSETQYF.

The CDR3 is CASSRGTNYEQYF. CDR3 DNA sequence: TGTGCCAGCAGTCGGGGGACTAACTACGAGCAGTACTTC. The V gene is TRBV6-5, the J gene TRBJ2-7, with 7 bases matching TRBD2. Unmatched junction bases numbered 4, after V lost 5 bases and J lost 3 bases. Germline V gene lookup returns CDR1 MNHEY and CDR2 SVGAGI. This CDR3 contains 13 residues.

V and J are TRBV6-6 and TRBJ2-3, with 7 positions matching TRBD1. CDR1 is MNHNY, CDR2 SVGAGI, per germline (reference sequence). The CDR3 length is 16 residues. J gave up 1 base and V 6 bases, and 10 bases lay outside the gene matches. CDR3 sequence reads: CASRPGQLIRTDTQYF. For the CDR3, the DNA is TGTGCCAGCAGGCCGGGACAGCTTATTCGCACAGATACGCAGTATTTT.

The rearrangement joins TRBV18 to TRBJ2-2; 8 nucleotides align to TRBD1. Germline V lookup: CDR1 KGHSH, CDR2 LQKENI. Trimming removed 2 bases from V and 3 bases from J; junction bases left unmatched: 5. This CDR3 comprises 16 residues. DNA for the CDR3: TGTGCCAGCTCACCAAGGACAGGGAGTGACACCGGGGAGCTGTTTTTT. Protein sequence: CASSPRTGSDTGELFF. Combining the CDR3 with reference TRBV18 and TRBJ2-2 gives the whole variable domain NAGVMQNPRHLVRRRGQEARLRCSPMKGHSHVYWYRQLPEEGLKFMVYLQKENIIDESGMPKERFSAEFPKEGPSILRIQQVVRGDSAAYFCASSPRTGSDTGELFFGEGSRLTVL.

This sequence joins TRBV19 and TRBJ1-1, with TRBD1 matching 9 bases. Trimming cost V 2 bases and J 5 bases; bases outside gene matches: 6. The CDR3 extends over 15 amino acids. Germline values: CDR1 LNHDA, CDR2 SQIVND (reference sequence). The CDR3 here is CASSISRQGGTEAFF. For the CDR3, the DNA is TGTGCCAGTAGTATATCGCGACAGGGGGGAACTGAAGCTTTCTTT.

CDR3 bases: TGTGCCAGCAGCTTGGTGACAGGGCGACGGACAGATACGCAGTATTTT. This encodes CASSLVTGRRTDTQYF. The chain links TRBV5-8 to TRBJ2-3, with TRBD1 matching over 7 bases. The germline CDR1 and CDR2 sequences are SGHTS and YDEGEE. J gave up 3 bases and V 0 bases, and 7 bases lay outside the gene matches. The CDR3 totals 16 residues. The full variable domain, rest sourced from reference TRBV5-8 and TRBJ2-3, is EAGVTQSPTHLIKTRGQQATLRCSPISGHTSVYWYQQALGLGLQFLLWYDEGEERNRGNFPPRFSGRQFPNYSSELNVNALELEDSALYLCASSLVTGRRTDTQYFGPGTRLTVL.

The CDR3 is CASMGGGASTDTQYF. The CDR3, as DNA: TGTGCCAGTATGGGCGGGGGTGCTAGCACAGATACGCAGTATTTT. This chain uses TRBV19 with TRBJ2-3; 7 bases are shared with TRBD2. J was trimmed by 0 bases and V by 7 bases; bases with no gene match: 7. The CDR3 covers 15 residues. Germline CDR1 LNHDA, CDR2 SQIVND (reference sequence).

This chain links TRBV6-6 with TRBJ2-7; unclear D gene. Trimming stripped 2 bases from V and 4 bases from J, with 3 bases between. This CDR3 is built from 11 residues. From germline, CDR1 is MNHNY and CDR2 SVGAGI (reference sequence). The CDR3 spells CASSYQYEQYF. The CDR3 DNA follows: TGTGCCAGCAGTTACCAGTACGAGCAGTACTTC.

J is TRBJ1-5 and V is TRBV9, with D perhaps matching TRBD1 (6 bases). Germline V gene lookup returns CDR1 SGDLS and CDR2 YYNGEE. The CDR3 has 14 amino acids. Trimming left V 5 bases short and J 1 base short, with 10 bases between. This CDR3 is CASSETGSNQPQHF. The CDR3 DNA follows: TGTGCCAGCAGTGAAACAGGGAGCAATCAGCCCCAGCATTTT.